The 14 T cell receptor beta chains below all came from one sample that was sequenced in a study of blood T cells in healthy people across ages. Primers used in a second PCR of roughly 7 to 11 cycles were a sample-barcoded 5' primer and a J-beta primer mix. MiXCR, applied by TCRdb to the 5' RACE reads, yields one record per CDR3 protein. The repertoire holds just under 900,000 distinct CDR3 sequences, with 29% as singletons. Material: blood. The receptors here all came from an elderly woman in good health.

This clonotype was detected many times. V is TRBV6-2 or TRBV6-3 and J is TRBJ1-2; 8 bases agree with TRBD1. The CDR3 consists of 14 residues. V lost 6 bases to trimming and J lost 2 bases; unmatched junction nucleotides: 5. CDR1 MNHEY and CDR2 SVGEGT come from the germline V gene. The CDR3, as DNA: TGTGCCAGCAGATTGACAGGGGCCAACTATGGCTACACCTTC. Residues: CASRLTGANYGYTF.

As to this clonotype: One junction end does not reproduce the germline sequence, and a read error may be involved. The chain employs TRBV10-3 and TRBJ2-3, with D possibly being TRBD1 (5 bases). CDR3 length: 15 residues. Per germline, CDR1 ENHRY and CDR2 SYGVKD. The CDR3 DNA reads TGTGCCATCAGGCCGACAGTGGGTGGGGCAGATACGCAGTGTTTT. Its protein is CAIRPTVGGADTQCF.

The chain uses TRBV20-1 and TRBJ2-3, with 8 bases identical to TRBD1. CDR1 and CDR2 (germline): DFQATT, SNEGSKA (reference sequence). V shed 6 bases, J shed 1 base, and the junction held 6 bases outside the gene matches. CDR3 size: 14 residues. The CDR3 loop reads CSAESRGRTDTQYF. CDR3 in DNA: TGCAGTGCCGAGAGCAGGGGGCGCACAGATACGCAGTATTTT.

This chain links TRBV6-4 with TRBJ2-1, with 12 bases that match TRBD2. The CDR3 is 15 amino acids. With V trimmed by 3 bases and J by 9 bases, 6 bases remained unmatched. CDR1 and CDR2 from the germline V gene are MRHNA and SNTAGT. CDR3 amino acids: CASSELPSGRGEQFF. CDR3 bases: TGTGCCAGCAGTGAACTGCCTAGCGGGAGGGGTGAGCAGTTCTTC.

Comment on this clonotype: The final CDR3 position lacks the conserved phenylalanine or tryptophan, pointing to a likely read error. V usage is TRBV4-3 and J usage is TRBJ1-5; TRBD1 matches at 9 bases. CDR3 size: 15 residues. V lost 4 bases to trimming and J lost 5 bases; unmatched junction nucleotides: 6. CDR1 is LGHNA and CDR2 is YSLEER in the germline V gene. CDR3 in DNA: TGCGCCAGCAGCCTAACCCGACAGGGGGATCAGCCCCAGCATTGT. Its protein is CASSLTRQGDQPQHC.

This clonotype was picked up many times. CDR3 coding DNA: TGTGCCAGCAGCTTAGCCCCTTTGAGAAGGGATCTCTACTACGAGCAGTACTTC. Its translation: CASSLAPLRRDLYYEQYF. This chain links TRBV7-2 with TRBJ2-7, with no clear D. The CDR3 is 18 amino acids. Germline assignment: CDR1 SGHTA and CDR2 FQGNSA. V lost 0 bases, J lost 3 bases, and 21 bases lay in between.

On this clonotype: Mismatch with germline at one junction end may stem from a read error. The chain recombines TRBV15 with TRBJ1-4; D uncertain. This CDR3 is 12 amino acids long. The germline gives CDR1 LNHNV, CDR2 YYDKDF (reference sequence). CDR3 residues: CAASSGLGKLFF. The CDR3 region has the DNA TGTGCCGCCAGCTCAGGTCTTGGAAAACTGTTTTTT.

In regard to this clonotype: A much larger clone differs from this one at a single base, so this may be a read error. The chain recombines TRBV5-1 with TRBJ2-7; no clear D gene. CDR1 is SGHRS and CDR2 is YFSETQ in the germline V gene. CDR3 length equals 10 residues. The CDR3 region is CTSSGVEQYF. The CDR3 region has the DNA TGCACCAGCTCTGGGGTAGAACAGTACTTC.

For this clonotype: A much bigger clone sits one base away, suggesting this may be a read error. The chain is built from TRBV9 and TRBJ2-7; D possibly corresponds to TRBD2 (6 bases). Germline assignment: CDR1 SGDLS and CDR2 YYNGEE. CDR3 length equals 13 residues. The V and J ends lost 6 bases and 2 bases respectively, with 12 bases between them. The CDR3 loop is CASNPWGAYEQYF. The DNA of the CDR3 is TGTGCCAGCAACCCGTGGGGGGCCTACGAGCAGTACTTC.

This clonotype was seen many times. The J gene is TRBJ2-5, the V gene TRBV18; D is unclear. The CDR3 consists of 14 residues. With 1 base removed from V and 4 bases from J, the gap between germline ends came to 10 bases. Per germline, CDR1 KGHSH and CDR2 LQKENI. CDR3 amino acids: CASSPQGLRETQYF. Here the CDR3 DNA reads TGTGCCAGCTCACCACAGGGATTGCGAGAGACCCAGTACTTC.

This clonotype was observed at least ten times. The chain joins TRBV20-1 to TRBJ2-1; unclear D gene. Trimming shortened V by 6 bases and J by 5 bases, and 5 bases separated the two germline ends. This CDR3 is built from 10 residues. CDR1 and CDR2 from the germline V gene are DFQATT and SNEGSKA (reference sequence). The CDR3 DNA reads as TGCAGTGCCAGGAACAATGAGCAGTTCTTC. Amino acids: CSARNNEQFF.

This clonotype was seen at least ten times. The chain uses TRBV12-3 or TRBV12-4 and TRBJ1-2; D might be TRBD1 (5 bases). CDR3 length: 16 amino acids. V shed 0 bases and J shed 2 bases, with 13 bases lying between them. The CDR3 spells CASSLAQGRRNYGYTF. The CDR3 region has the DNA TGTGCCAGCAGTTTAGCGCAGGGACGGCGAAACTATGGCTACACCTTC.

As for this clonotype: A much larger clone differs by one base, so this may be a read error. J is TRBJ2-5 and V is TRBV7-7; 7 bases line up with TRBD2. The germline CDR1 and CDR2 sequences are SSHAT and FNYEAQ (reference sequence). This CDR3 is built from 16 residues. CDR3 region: CASSLGPAGIQKTQYF. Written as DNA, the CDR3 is TGTGCTAGCAGCTTAGGGCCAGCGGGGATCCAAAAGACCCAGTACTTC.

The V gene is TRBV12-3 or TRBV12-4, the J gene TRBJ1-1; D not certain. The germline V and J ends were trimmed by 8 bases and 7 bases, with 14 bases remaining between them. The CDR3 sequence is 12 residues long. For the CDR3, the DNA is TGTGCCAGCGCAGTTAGGGTGGGTGAAGCTTTCTTT. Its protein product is CASAVRVGEAFF.